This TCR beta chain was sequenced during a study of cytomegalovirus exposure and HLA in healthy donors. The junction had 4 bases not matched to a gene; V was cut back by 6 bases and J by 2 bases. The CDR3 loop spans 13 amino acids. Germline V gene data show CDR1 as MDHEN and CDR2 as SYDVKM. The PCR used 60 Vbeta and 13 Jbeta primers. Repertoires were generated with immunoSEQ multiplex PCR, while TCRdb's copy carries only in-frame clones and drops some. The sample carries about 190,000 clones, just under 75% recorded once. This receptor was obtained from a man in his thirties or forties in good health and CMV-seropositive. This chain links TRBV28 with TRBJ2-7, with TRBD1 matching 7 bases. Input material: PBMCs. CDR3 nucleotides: TGTGCCAGCAGAAGACAGGGTGCCTACGAGCAGTACTTC. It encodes CASRRQGAYEQYF.